The T cell receptor (beta chain) described here comes from a study of blood T cell repertoires in COVID-19 (dated by TCRdb to 2020 to 2021). Study-wide context: Samples from collaborators originated in the United States, Italy and Spain and spanned both the acute and convalescent phases of COVID-19. The material from the prospective study consisted of cDNA or gDNA derived from T cells, B-cell-depleted T cells, or PBMCs. Subjects who had been exposed to COVID-19, were actively infected with it, or had recovered from it provided the deeply sampled blood TCRbeta repertoires that made up the dataset. The repertoires were released in a freely available public database meant as a resource for research on the immune response to SARS-CoV-2. The samples were drawn from two sources: the first 160 participants of the ongoing ImmuneRACE study, and 1,254 subjects contributed by 6 global collaborators. Sample metadata almost always included a de-identified subject ID, COVID-19 status, age in years and sex. Where HLA class I and class II types were available, the types were taken from metadata supplied by the sample provider, not from assay-based typing.

The investigation overall reported the following: How much clinical and demographic metadata was included differed by source and by participant, and the metadata was provided uncurated.

TCRbeta CDR3 regions were amplified from genomic DNA by means of the immunoSEQ Assay, a bias-controlled multiplex PCR. As for how the authors treated the data: The number of nucleated cells in each sample was estimated from the amplification of reference gene primers within the assay. Sequence reads were collapsed and filtered to measure the absolute abundance of every unique TCRbeta CDR3 rearrangement. For each sample, productive Simpson clonality was calculated as the square root of Simpson's diversity index over productive rearrangements. TCRdb's version of the immuneACCESS table is confined to in-frame rearrangements and falls short of the full clone set. An unresolved V gene accounts for under half of the shortfall where checked; the remainder is of unknown origin. V and J calls and clone size are given by that table; D and trimming were obtained from the DNA. This sample is represented by 100,000 to 150,000 clones; around 85% of them were singletons. The ten largest clonotypes hold 17% of the sample.

On this clone: Its antigen specificity is not known. Base qualities are not provided; no much larger clone lies one nucleotide away.

V is trimmed back by 4 bases and J by 4 bases, and the junction contains 5 bases that no gene match accounts for. CDR1 and CDR2 are drawn from the germline V gene: SGHRS, YFSETQ. Taken from cysteine to phenylalanine, the CDR3 has 15 residues. The kept DNA is CDR3 alone, 45 bases in frame from the first base. The collaborating institutions used their own protocols to collect whole blood in K2EDTA tubes. For TCRbeta analysis, collaborators shipped samples in one of three forms: frozen whole blood, isolated PBMCs, or DNA extracted from either of those sample types. Sequencing was carried out using peripheral blood. This TCR came from a woman of 80 years or more with acute or convalescent COVID-19. The rearranged chain carries TRBV5-1 and TRBJ1-3, with 10 central nucleotides matching TRBD1. The nucleotide sequence reads TGCGCCAGCAGCGGAAGGACAGGGGGAGGAAACACCATATATTTT. The translation is CASSGRTGGGNTIYF.